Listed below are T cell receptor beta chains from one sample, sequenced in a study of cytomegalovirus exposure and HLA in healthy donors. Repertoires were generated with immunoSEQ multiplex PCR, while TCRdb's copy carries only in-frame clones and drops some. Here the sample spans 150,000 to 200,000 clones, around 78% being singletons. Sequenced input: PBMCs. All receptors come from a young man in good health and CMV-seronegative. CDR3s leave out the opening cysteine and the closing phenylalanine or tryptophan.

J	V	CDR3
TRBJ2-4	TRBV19	ASTPTAEAKNIQY
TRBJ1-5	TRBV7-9	ASSLTGEGGQPQH
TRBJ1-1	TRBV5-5	ASSLTLEAF
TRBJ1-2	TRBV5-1	ASSLGLGQGNYGYT
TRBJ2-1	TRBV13	ASSEPGGGSSYNEQF
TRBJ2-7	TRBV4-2	ASSLGQVNGEQY
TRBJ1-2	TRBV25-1	ASGPLDRGYGYT
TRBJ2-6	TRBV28	ASWAWRVGSGANVLT
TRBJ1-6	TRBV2	ASSEGQALPLH
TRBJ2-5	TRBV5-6	ASSLATRRRGETQY
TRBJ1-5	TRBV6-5	ASSDRGTQPQH
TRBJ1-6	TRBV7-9	ASSSRDLDNSPLH
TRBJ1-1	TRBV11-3	ASSFTMDCNTEAF
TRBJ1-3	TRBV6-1	ASEIGTAGNTIY
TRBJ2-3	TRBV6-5	ASSYSLVADTQY
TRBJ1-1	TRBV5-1	ASSLGQSNTEAF
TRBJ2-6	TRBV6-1	ASSEWGLRANVLT
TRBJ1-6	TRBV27	ASRAGQTQVSSYNSPLH
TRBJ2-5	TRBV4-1	ASSQALDRGETQY
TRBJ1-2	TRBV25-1	ASSASGRQGYGYT
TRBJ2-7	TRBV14	ASSQANSALRGEQY
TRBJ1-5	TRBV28	ASSQNRGGNQPQH
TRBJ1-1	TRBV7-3	ASSSYRDRAF
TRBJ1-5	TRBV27	ASSFNSNQPQH
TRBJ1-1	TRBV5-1	ASSLEGVNTEAF
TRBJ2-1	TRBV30	AWSRLAPNEQF
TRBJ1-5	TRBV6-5	ASSDQGRGDQPQH
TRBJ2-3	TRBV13	ASSYGSGGSGDTQY
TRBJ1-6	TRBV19	ASKSRDRDSPLH
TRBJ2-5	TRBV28	ASSSPGSQETQY
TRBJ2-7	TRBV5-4	ASSARDYPYEQY
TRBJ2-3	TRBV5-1	ASSLDGVTDTQY
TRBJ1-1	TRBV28	ASSLRDRMAF
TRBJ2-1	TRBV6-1	ASSALRGAVGGRAGSEQF
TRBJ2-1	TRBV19	ASSILGQRGAVEQF
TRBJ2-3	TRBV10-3	AIRPGQHTDTQY
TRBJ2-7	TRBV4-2	ASSQDLGLAKGEQY
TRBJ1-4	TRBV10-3	AISAGTRNEKLF
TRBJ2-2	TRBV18	ASSRTGKSTGELF
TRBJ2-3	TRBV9	ASSSLPSGSGTDTQY
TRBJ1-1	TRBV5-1	ASSLEPLRRGNTEAF
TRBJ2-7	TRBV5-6	ASSLRYEQY
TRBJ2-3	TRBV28	ASSPQGAVEDTQY
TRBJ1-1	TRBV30	AWSKSGGTEAF
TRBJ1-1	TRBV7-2	ASSLGVSGTEAF
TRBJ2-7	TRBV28	AITDSRSYEQY
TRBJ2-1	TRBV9	ASSAPGLAGRNEQF
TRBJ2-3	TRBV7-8	ASSSGGLAAWY
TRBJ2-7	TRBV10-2	ASSSTYEQY
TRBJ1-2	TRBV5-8	ASSFRGARSHGKDGYT